The clone carrying this T cell receptor (beta chain) has a handful of counts. Germline loops: CDR1 SGDLS, CDR2 YYNGEE. The CDR3 runs 14 residues. Trimming removed 5 bases from V and 0 bases from J, with 11 bases in between. Each CDR3 protein is one row after TCRdb ran MiXCR on the 5' RACE reads. The table lists some 5,800 distinct CDR3 sequences, around 36% of them singletons. This TCR derives from a female donor with breast cancer. The chain recombines TRBV9 with TRBJ1-1; D ambiguous. Sequencing was carried out using naive CD4+ T cells sorted from a lymph node. Described subset: naive CD4+ T cells, CD4+CD45RA+CD25-. The DNA for the CDR3 is TGTGCCAGCAGTCCCTGGGGAGTGAACACTGAAGCTTTCTTT. Translation gives CASSPWGVNTEAFF.